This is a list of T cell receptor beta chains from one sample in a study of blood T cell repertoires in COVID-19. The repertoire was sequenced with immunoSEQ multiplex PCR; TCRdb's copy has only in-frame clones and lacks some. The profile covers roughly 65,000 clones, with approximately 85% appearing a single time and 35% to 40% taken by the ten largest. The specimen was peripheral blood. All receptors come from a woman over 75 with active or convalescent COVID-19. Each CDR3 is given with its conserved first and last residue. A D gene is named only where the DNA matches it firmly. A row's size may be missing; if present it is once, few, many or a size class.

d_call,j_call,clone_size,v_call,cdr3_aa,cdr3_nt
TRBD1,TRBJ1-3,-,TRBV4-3,CASSQGLPGQGSSGNTIYF,TGCGCCAGCAGCCAAGGTTTACCGGGACAGGGCTCCTCTGGAAACACCATATATTTT
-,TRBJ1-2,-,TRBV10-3,CAITPAGRSYGYTF,TGTGCCATCACCCCGGCAGGGAGGAGCTATGGCTACACCTTC
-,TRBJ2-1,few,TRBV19,CASSGRWPPNEQFF,TGTGCCAGTAGTGGCAGGTGGCCACCAAATGAGCAGTTCTTC
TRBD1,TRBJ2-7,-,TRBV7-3,CASSLTPGGWDEQYF,TGTGCCAGCAGCTTAACCCCAGGGGGCTGGGACGAGCAGTACTTC
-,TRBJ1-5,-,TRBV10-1,CASSESGGYCDQPQHF,TGCGCCAGCAGTGAGTCAGGGGGTTACTGTGATCAGCCCCAGCATTTT
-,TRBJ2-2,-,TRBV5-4,CASSHPGTLNTGELFF,TGTGCCAGCAGCCACCCCGGGACTTTGAACACCGGGGAGCTGTTTTTT
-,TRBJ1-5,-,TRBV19,CASTSNGAGNQPQHF,TGTGCCAGTACCTCAAACGGGGCGGGGAATCAGCCCCAGCATTTT
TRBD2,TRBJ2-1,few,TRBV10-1,CASSRSGGVRVQFF,TGCGCCAGCAGTCGGTCGGGGGGGGTTCGGGTGCAGTTCTTC
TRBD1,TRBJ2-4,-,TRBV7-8,CASSRNRGDGNIQYF,TGTGCCAGCAGCCGCAACAGGGGAGATGGCAACATTCAGTACTTC
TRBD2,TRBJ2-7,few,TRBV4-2,CASSQNPGLAGNTYEQYF,TGTGCCAGCAGCCAAAATCCGGGACTAGCGGGGAATACCTACGAGCAGTACTTC
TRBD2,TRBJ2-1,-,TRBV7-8,CASSLYLTSGPQNEQFF,TGTGCCAGCAGCTTATATCTGACTAGCGGCCCCCAAAATGAGCAGTTCTTC
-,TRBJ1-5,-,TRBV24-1,CATSVKGGQPQHF,TGTGCCACCAGTGTGAAGGGAGGGCAGCCCCAGCATTTT
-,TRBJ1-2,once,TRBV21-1,CASRDRYYGYTF,TGTGCCAGCAGGGACAGATACTATGGCTACACCTTC
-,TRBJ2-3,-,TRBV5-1,CASSGVGHTTDTQYF,TGCGCCAGCAGCGGGGTGGGACACACCACAGATACGCAGTATTTT
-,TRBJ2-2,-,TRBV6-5,CASSYYGKPNTGELLF,TGTGCCAGCAGTTACTACGGAAAACCAAACACCGGGGAGCTGCTTTTT
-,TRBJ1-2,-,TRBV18,CASSPGDNNYGYTF,TGTGCCAGCTCACCAGGGGACAATAACTATGGCTACACCTTC
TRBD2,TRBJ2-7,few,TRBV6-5,CASAWTSGFYEQYF,TGTGCCAGCGCTTGGACTAGCGGGTTCTACGAGCAGTACTTC
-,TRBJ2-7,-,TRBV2,CASNTIRDEQYF,TGTGCCAGCAACACCATCCGGGACGAGCAGTACTTC
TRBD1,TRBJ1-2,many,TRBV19,CASSPGGYGYGYTF,TGTGCCAGTAGTCCAGGGGGCTATGGCTATGGCTACACCTTC
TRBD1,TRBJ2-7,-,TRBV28,CASSRTGTGCREDF,TGTGCCAGCAGTAGAACCGGGACAGGCTGTAGAGAAGACTTC
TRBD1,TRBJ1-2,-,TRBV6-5,CASSQGTVFYGYTF,TGTGCCAGCAGTCAGGGGACAGTCTTCTATGGCTACACCTTC
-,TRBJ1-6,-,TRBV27,CASSGFSYNSPLHF,TGTGCCAGCAGCGGGTTCAGCTATAATTCACCCCTCCACTTT
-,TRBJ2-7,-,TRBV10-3,CAIKHSLNSYEQYF,TGTGCCATCAAACACAGCCTGAACTCCTACGAGCAGTACTTC
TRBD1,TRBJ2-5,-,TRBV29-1,CSVGTDWGETQYF,TGCAGCGTCGGGACAGATTGGGGAGAGACCCAGTACTTC
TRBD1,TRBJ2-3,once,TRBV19,CASSIGTGETDTQYF,TGTGCCAGTAGTATAGGTACAGGGGAGACAGATACGCAGTATTTT
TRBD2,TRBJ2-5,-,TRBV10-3,CAITGGGGETQYF,TGTGCCATCACTGGCGGGGGTGGGGAGACCCAGTACTTC
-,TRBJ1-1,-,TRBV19,CATSGFEAFF,TGTGCCACCTCCGGGTTTGAAGCTTTCTTT
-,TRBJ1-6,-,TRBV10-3,CAIRAVGSPLHF,TGTGCCATCAGGGCGGTAGGTTCACCCCTCCACTTT
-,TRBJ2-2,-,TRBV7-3,CASSLNRAYTGELFF,TGTGCCAGCAGCTTAAACAGGGCGTACACCGGGGAGCTGTTTTTT
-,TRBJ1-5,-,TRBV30,CAWSNTGDGNQPQHF,TGTGCCTGGAGTAATACAGGTGATGGCAATCAGCCCCAGCATTTT